The rows below give T cell receptor beta chains drawn from one sample of a study of T cells in Graves' hyperthyroidism and ophthalmopathy. One entry per CDR3 protein, called by TCRdb with MiXCR from the multiplex PCR reads. This sample carries 500,000 to 800,000 distinct CDR3 sequences, 45% of them seen once, and the ten largest clones take less than 9%. The sequenced sample consisted of peripheral blood or thyroid tissue (not recorded which). The receptors originated from an adult man with Graves' disease, either hyperthyroidism or ophthalmopathy (not recorded which). Each CDR3 is given with its conserved first and last residue. The D gene is left open where the match is weak. The size field is filled for only some rows; it gives once, few, many or a size class.

DNA	CDR3	size	V	J	D
TGTGCCAGTAGTATCGTGGGGAGGGCCCCAGAGACCCAGTACTTC	CASSIVGRAPETQYF	once	TRBV19	TRBJ2-5	TRBD2
TGTGCCAGCAGCTTCCAGGACCTGAACACTGAAGCTTTCTTT	CASSFQDLNTEAFF	many	TRBV7-2	TRBJ1-1	.
TGCAGTGCTAGAGATCGCATAGGAAACTTTGGCTACACCTTC	CSARDRIGNFGYTF	few	TRBV20-1	TRBJ1-2	.
TGCGCCAGCAGTGAAGACAGAGGACGGCCCCAGCATTTT	CASSEDRGRPQHF	many	TRBV10-2	TRBJ1-5	.
TGTGCCAGCAGCCAAGAAGAGGACACCATATATTTT	CASSQEEDTIYF	.	TRBV7-3	TRBJ1-3	.
TGCAGCGTTGAACAACAGGGTGCTGAAGCTTTCTTT	CSVEQQGAEAFF	many	TRBV29-1	TRBJ1-1	.
TGCAGTGCTCTAGGGGCGCCACACTATGGCTACACCTTC	CSALGAPHYGYTF	.	TRBV20-1	TRBJ1-2	.
TGCAGCGTTATTGCGGGATGGCAAACGACTTTC	CSVIAGWQTTF	.	TRBV29-1	TRBJ2-6	.
TGTGCCAGCAGCTGGACGACCCTCTCCTACGAGCAGTACTTC	CASSWTTLSYEQYF	once	TRBV7-3	TRBJ2-7	.
TGTGCCAGTACCCCAGGGGGCTCGGGAAACTATGGCTACACCTTC	CASTPGGSGNYGYTF	.	TRBV19	TRBJ1-2	TRBD1
TGTGCCAGCAGCTCTCGGACAGGGCAAGATACGCAGTATTTT	CASSSRTGQDTQYF	.	TRBV7-8	TRBJ2-3	TRBD1
TGTGCCATCGCCGACAGACAGCCCCAGCATTTT	CAIADRQPQHF	.	TRBV10-3	TRBJ1-5	.
TGCGCCAGCAGGGAGACACGGACGAACACTGAAGCTTTCTTT	CASRETRTNTEAFF	few	TRBV10-2	TRBJ1-1	.
TGCAGTGCTAGTAAAGGCGGGGGCTACGAGCAGTACTTC	CSASKGGGYEQYF	few	TRBV20-1	TRBJ2-7	TRBD2
TGTGCCAGCAGCTTATCTGGGGGCGCGGGAGAGACCCAGTACTTC	CASSLSGGAGETQYF	.	TRBV7-3	TRBJ2-5	.
TGTGCCAGTAGTACCCGACAGGGAGGGCAAGAGACCCAGTACTTC	CASSTRQGGQETQYF	few	TRBV19	TRBJ2-5	.
TGCAGTGCTAGCCGTCCGGGAGCAGAAGCTTTCTTT	CSASRPGAEAFF	few	TRBV20-1	TRBJ1-1	.
TGTGCCAGCAGGAACCGAGGGGCACAGAACACTGAAGCTTTCTTT	CASRNRGAQNTEAFF	few	TRBV6-5	TRBJ1-1	.
TGTGCCAGCAGCTTAGATCCATGGCAGGGCAGCACTGAAGCTTTCTTT	CASSLDPWQGSTEAFF	few	TRBV11-3	TRBJ1-1	.
TGTGCCAGCAGGGTGGCGGGGAGGCCAGAGACCCAGTACTTC	CASRVAGRPETQYF	.	TRBV12-3/TRBV12-4	TRBJ2-5	.
TGTGCCAGCAGCTTAGCGCCCCGCGTGGATACGCAGTATTTT	CASSLAPRVDTQYF	.	TRBV7-4	TRBJ2-3	.
TGTGCCAGCGGGCACGGGGACTACAATCAGCCCCAGCATTTT	CASGHGDYNQPQHF	few	TRBV12-3/TRBV12-4	TRBJ1-5	.
TGTGCCAGCACCTTGGGGGGACAGGGGAACACTGAAGCTTTCTTT	CASTLGGQGNTEAFF	few	TRBV2	TRBJ1-1	TRBD1